Listed below are T cell receptor beta chains from one sample, sequenced in a study of beta chain features in type 1 diabetes. The method was immunoSEQ multiplex PCR; TCRdb's version includes in-frame clones alone and lacks a portion of them. The sample includes fewer than 350,000 clones, around 20% seen only once; the top ten take 0.035% to 0.055%. The sample comprised naive CD4+ T cells from blood. Source of these receptors: a woman aged 18-29 years in good health. Both conserved end residues are part of each CDR3. A D gene is named only where the DNA matches it firmly. Where a row states a size, it is once, few, many or the class of an expanded clone; other rows omit it.

CDR3 protein,CDR3 DNA,J gene,D gene,clone size,V gene
CASSPGTGSTGELFF,TGTGCCAGCAGCCCCGGGACAGGTAGCACCGGGGAGCTGTTTTTT,TRBJ2-2,TRBD1,-,TRBV5-5
CASSEGQAYGYTF,TGCGCCAGCAGCGAGGGACAGGCATATGGCTACACCTTC,TRBJ1-2,TRBD1,-,TRBV5-1
CSVDRWTGDNEQFF,TGCAGCGTTGATAGGTGGACAGGCGACAATGAGCAGTTCTTC,TRBJ2-1,TRBD1,-,TRBV29-1
CASRASNTGELFF,TGTGCCAGTAGGGCTAGTAACACCGGGGAGCTGTTTTTT,TRBJ2-2,-,-,TRBV19
CASSKQGASTDTQYF,TGTGCCAGTAGCAAACAGGGGGCTTCCACAGATACGCAGTATTTT,TRBJ2-3,TRBD1,-,TRBV19
CAWSGQANINEQFF,TGTGCCTGGAGTGGGCAGGCAAATATCAATGAGCAGTTCTTC,TRBJ2-1,-,few,TRBV30
CASIRRKGLSTDTQYF,TGTGCCAGCATCCGTAGAAAGGGACTTAGCACAGATACGCAGTATTTT,TRBJ2-3,-,-,TRBV9
CASSRVLDKTYEQYF,TGTGCCAGTAGTAGGGTACTAGACAAGACCTACGAGCAGTACTTC,TRBJ2-7,-,-,TRBV19
CASSFRRQTDTQYF,TGTGCCAGCAGTTTCCGGAGACAGACAGATACGCAGTATTTT,TRBJ2-3,-,-,TRBV27
CATWDRVGVNEQFF,TGTGCCACTTGGGACAGGGTCGGAGTCAATGAGCAGTTCTTC,TRBJ2-1,TRBD1,-,TRBV19
CASSSRGLAYEQYF,TGTGCCAGCAGCTCCAGGGGATTAGCCTACGAGCAGTACTTC,TRBJ2-7,-,few,TRBV7-8
CASGSSYEQYF,TGCGCCAGCGGGAGTTCCTACGAGCAGTACTTC,TRBJ2-7,-,few,TRBV5-1
CSVGSGYTF,TGCAGCGTAGGGAGTGGCTACACCTTC,TRBJ1-2,-,-,TRBV29-1
CASSLAGTSRTTGELFF,TGCGCCAGCAGCTTAGCCGGGACTAGTCGTACCACCGGGGAGCTGTTTTTT,TRBJ2-2,TRBD2,few,TRBV5-1
CASSQTGVKNYGYTF,TGCGCCAGCAGCCAAACGGGGGTGAAGAACTATGGCTACACCTTC,TRBJ1-2,-,-,TRBV4-1
CASSETGGNQPQHF,TGCGCCAGCAGCGAAACAGGGGGGAATCAGCCCCAGCATTTT,TRBJ1-5,TRBD1,few,TRBV5-1
CAWSVGTVSNQPQHF,TGTGCCTGGAGTGTGGGGACAGTTAGCAATCAGCCCCAGCATTTT,TRBJ1-5,TRBD1,once,TRBV30
CASGGNYGYTF,TGTGCCAGCGGGGGGAACTATGGCTACACCTTC,TRBJ1-2,-,-,TRBV5-4
CASRPQGPVTGELFF,TGTGCCAGCAGGCCACAGGGACCCGTAACCGGGGAGCTGTTTTTT,TRBJ2-2,-,-,TRBV6-1
CASSTKREGLSDEQYF,TGTGCCAGTAGTACGAAACGGGAGGGCCTATCGGACGAGCAGTACTTC,TRBJ2-7,TRBD2,few,TRBV19
CASSLRVGGELFF,TGTGCCAGCAGCTTGAGGGTTGGCGGGGAGCTGTTTTTT,TRBJ2-2,-,few,TRBV7-9
CASSRQGDYEQYF,TGTGCCAGCTCGCGACAGGGGGACTACGAGCAGTACTTC,TRBJ2-7,TRBD1,few,TRBV18
CASSIRTANQPQHF,TGTGCCAGTAGTATAAGGACAGCGAATCAGCCCCAGCATTTT,TRBJ1-5,-,-,TRBV19
CASSPAGRLEQYF,TGTGCCAGCAGCCCGGCGGGACGCCTCGAGCAGTACTTC,TRBJ2-7,-,few,TRBV7-6
CASTAGFETQYF,TGTGCCAGCACCGCAGGGTTTGAGACCCAGTACTTC,TRBJ2-5,-,-,TRBV6-1
CASSYWTGPSGANVLTF,TGTGCCAGCAGCTATTGGACAGGGCCCTCTGGGGCCAACGTCCTGACTTTC,TRBJ2-6,TRBD1,few,TRBV7-9
CASSFGQGLPNEKLFF,TGTGCCAGCAGCTTCGGACAAGGGTTGCCCAATGAAAAACTGTTTTTT,TRBJ1-4,-,few,TRBV7-9
CAWSVGRGFNGYTF,TGTGCCTGGAGTGTAGGCAGGGGGTTTAATGGCTACACCTTC,TRBJ1-2,TRBD1,-,TRBV30
CASSSNRENTEAFF,TGTGCCAGCAGTTCAAACAGGGAGAACACTGAAGCTTTCTTT,TRBJ1-1,-,few,TRBV6-5
CASSLAGGDTEAFF,TGTGCCAGCAGCTTGGCAGGGGGCGATACTGAAGCTTTCTTT,TRBJ1-1,TRBD1,-,TRBV5-4
CASSYDQGLGGYTF,TGTGCCAGCAGTTACGATCAGGGGTTGGGTGGCTACACCTTC,TRBJ1-2,-,-,TRBV6-5
CASSLDRENEQYF,TGTGCCAGCAGTTTAGACAGGGAGAACGAGCAGTACTTC,TRBJ2-7,TRBD1,-,TRBV27
CASSPPGLADTQYF,TGTGCCAGCTCACCACCGGGACTAGCAGATACGCAGTATTTT,TRBJ2-3,TRBD2,-,TRBV18
CASSLGTGGDYGYTF,TGTGCCAGCAGCCTGGGGACAGGGGGCGACTATGGCTACACCTTC,TRBJ1-2,TRBD1,-,TRBV9
CASSHTGSNQPQHF,TGTGCCAGCAGTCACACAGGGAGCAATCAGCCCCAGCATTTT,TRBJ1-5,-,few,TRBV4-2
CAGGTASTDTQYF,TGTGCGGGCGGGACCGCAAGCACAGATACGCAGTATTTT,TRBJ2-3,-,-,TRBV7-2
CASSSAGGDTQYF,TGTGCCAGCAGTTCAGCGGGGGGAGATACGCAGTATTTT,TRBJ2-3,TRBD2,-,TRBV7-8
CASSERRTGKLTDTQYF,TGTGCCAGCAGTGAACGGAGGACAGGGAAGTTGACAGATACGCAGTATTTT,TRBJ2-3,TRBD1,few,TRBV25-1
CASSFRLPDTQYF,TGTGCCAGCAGCTTTCGGTTGCCAGATACGCAGTATTTT,TRBJ2-3,-,-,TRBV5-6
CASSWRGGDTQYF,TGTGCCAGCAGTTGGAGGGGGGGCGATACGCAGTATTTT,TRBJ2-3,-,few,TRBV28
CASSPYRTSGSPGQFF,TGTGCCAGCAGCCCATACCGGACTAGCGGGAGCCCTGGGCAGTTCTTC,TRBJ2-1,TRBD2,-,TRBV7-9
CAIGGGDNEQFF,TGTGCCATCGGGGGGGGTGACAACGAGCAGTTCTTC,TRBJ2-1,TRBD2,few,TRBV10-3